These 20 T cell receptor beta chains share one sample of origin, sequenced in a study of CD8 T cells in ankylosing spondylitis (dated by TCRdb to about 2017). Summary of the overall study and its limitations: Blood from ankylosing spondylitis patients appeared to be characterized by a TCR beta motif composed of several highly homologous amino acid variants.

These receptors have no identified antigens. To prepare the library, 5' RACE was applied. This sample was sequenced with an Illumina HiSeq 2500. TCRdb's own reprocessing of the public reads used fastp at Q25 and MiXCR and kept productive beta chains. Records with the same CDR3 protein are collapsed into one entry carrying the most frequent genes and DNA. The sample table holds more than 500,000 distinct CDR3 sequences, of which approximately 5% were seen once. Of the sample, around 3.5% falls within the top ten clones. Sequenced: blood, either unsorted or a sorted T cell fraction (not recorded which). These receptors were collected from a male donor with ankylosing spondylitis.

The chain uses TRBV29-1 and TRBJ2-1; D gene uncertain. Germline V gives CDR1 SQVTM, CDR2 ANQGSEA. The CDR3 is made up of 12 amino acids. With 7 bases removed from V and 4 bases from J, the gap between germline ends came to 11 bases. Written as DNA, the CDR3 is TGCAGCGCCGCTGGGCAGTACAATGAGCAGTTCTTC. Translated: CSAAGQYNEQFF.

This clonotype was recorded many times. V and J are TRBV5-1 and TRBJ1-1, with D unclear. Trimming removed 6 bases at V and 0 bases at J, with 9 bases between. The CDR3 sequence is 13 residues long. Germline-derived CDR1 and CDR2 are SGHRS and YFSETQ. The CDR3 sequence is CASKGEMNTEAFF. In nucleotides, the CDR3 is TGCGCCAGCAAGGGCGAAATGAACACTGAAGCTTTCTTT.

This clonotype was picked up many times. The J gene is TRBJ1-2, the V gene TRBV9, with no clear D. The CDR3 runs 15 residues. CDR1 and CDR2 from the germline V gene are SGDLS and YYNGEE. The V and J ends lost 0 bases and 0 bases respectively, with 9 bases between them. The chain's CDR3 is CASSVDGVANYGYTF. The DNA of the CDR3 is TGTGCCAGCAGCGTAGACGGAGTAGCTAACTATGGCTACACCTTC.

V and J are TRBV4-3 and TRBJ2-3; D perhaps matches TRBD2 (6 bases). Germline V gives CDR1 LGHNA, CDR2 YSLEER. The V gene lost 1 base and the J gene lost 2 bases, with 16 bases spanning the gap. CDR3 size: 17 residues. The CDR3 loop reads CASSQAPDYDLTDTQYF. CDR3 nucleotides: TGCGCCAGCAGCCAAGCACCGGACTATGATCTCACAGATACGCAGTATTTT.

The chain recombines TRBV4-2 with TRBJ1-5; D ambiguous. The length of the CDR3 is 14 residues. V gave up 3 bases and J gave up 6 bases, with 12 bases separating them. Germline V gene lookup returns CDR1 LGHNA and CDR2 YNFKEQ. CDR3 amino acids: CASSHGKGSQPQHF. DNA of the CDR3: TGTGCCAGCAGCCATGGTAAGGGAAGTCAGCCCCAGCATTTT.

The sample holds a few counts of this clonotype. The chain links TRBV9 to TRBJ2-1, with 9 bases fitting TRBD2. V trimming: 4 bases; J trimming: 0 bases; junction bases outside the gene matches: 8. The CDR3 has 17 residues. Germline assignment: CDR1 SGDLS and CDR2 YYNGEE. CDR3 in amino acids: CASSISGRWGSYNEQFF. CDR3 in DNA: TGTGCCAGCAGCATTAGCGGGAGATGGGGCTCCTACAATGAGCAGTTCTTC.

The table lists this clonotype with many counts. The chain's CDR3 is CASSQVGPYTGELFF. CDR3 bases: TGTGCCAGCAGCCAAGTCGGGCCTTACACCGGGGAGCTGTTTTTT. The gene calls are TRBV4-2 and TRBJ2-2; D uncertain. Germline lookup yields CDR1 LGHNA and CDR2 YNFKEQ. V lost 1 base to trimming and J lost 3 bases, with 9 bases between them. This CDR3 has 15 residues.

This clonotype was recorded at least ten times. V gene TRBV4-3 combines with J gene TRBJ1-2; TRBD1 aligns across 7 bases. Germline CDR1 is LGHNA and CDR2 is YSLEER. The CDR3 contains 14 residues. V lost 2 bases to trimming and J lost 4 bases; unmatched junction nucleotides: 4. CDR3: CASSQRDSFYGYTF. The CDR3 DNA sequence: TGCGCCAGCAGCCAACGGGACAGTTTCTATGGCTACACCTTC.

This clonotype was found a few times. The chain recombines TRBV29-1 with TRBJ2-3, with D maybe TRBD2 (5 bases). The CDR3 is 12 residues long. Per germline, CDR1 SQVTM and CDR2 ANQGSEA. V dropped 8 bases and J dropped 0 bases, with 9 bases sitting between them. The CDR3 sequence is CSWRQSTDTQYF. The CDR3 bases are TGCAGCTGGAGGCAAAGCACAGATACGCAGTATTTT.

This clonotype was counted only a few times. The V call is TRBV20-1, the J call TRBJ2-1; 8 bases match TRBD2. V was clipped by 3 bases and J by 0 bases; unmatched bases: 4. The CDR3 has 15 residues. CDR1 and CDR2 from the germline V gene are DFQATT and SNEGSKA (reference sequence). The CDR3 nucleotides are TGCAGTGCTAGGCCCCGGGGGGGCTCCTACAATGAGCAGTTCTTC. As protein: CSARPRGGSYNEQFF.

Ten or more counts support this clonotype. The chain is built from TRBV7-7 and TRBJ2-1, with TRBD2 identical over 14 bases. Germline lookup yields CDR1 SSHAT and CDR2 FNYEAQ (reference sequence). The V segment lost 2 bases and the J segment 6 bases; nucleotides outside the gene matches: 3. CDR3 length: 16 amino acids. CDR3 DNA: TGTGCCAGCAGCTTAATGGGGACTAGCGGGAGCAATGAGCAGTTCTTC. As protein: CASSLMGTSGSNEQFF.

This clonotype appeared many times. J is TRBJ2-1 and V is TRBV11-1, with a tentative D call TRBD2 (7 bases). V lost 2 bases to trimming and J lost 4 bases, with 21 bases between them. The CDR3 contains 18 residues. Germline assignment: CDR1 SGHAT and CDR2 FQDESV (reference sequence). The CDR3 DNA is TGTGCCAGCAGCTTAATTCCCTATGGCGGGGGCCGGTACAATGAGCAGTTCTTC. It codes for CASSLIPYGGGRYNEQFF.

This clonotype was seen repeatedly, ten times or more. This chain joins TRBV29-1 and TRBJ1-1, with 7 bases that match TRBD1. Germline V gene lookup returns CDR1 SQVTM and CDR2 ANQGSEA. The CDR3 covers 13 residues. The trim removed 2 bases at V and 3 bases at J, leaving 3 bases unmatched. CDR3 in amino acids: CSVERGLDTEAFF. DNA for the CDR3: TGCAGCGTTGAAAGGGGGCTGGACACTGAAGCTTTCTTT.

This clonotype was found many times. This chain joins TRBV29-1 and TRBJ1-3; 8 bases line up with TRBD1. The germline V gene has CDR1 SQVTM and CDR2 ANQGSEA. Trimming cost V 6 bases and J 0 bases; bases outside gene matches: 7. The CDR3 covers 15 residues. The CDR3 DNA sequence: TGCAGCGTGGCCGGGACAGGCCTCTCTGGAAACACCATATATTTT. Translated, it gives CSVAGTGLSGNTIYF.

This clonotype appeared many times. This chain joins TRBV5-1 and TRBJ1-1; 8 nucleotides line up with TRBD1. This CDR3 is built from 16 residues. The germline V gene has CDR1 SGHRS and CDR2 YFSETQ. The trim removed 1 base at V and 1 base at J, leaving 6 bases unmatched. The CDR3 protein is CASSLTGGNPNTEAFF. CDR3 coding DNA: TGCGCCAGCAGCTTGACAGGGGGTAATCCGAACACTGAAGCTTTCTTT.

This clonotype occurred many times. The chain combines TRBV7-6 with TRBJ2-2; D call uncertain. Trimming took 5 bases from V and 1 from J, leaving 11 bases between them. Germline CDR1 reads SGHVS; CDR2 reads FNYEAQ. This CDR3 comprises 15 residues. As DNA, the CDR3 is TGTGCCAGCAGCCCTCGCCTGAGGAACACCGGGGAGCTGTTTTTT. Translation: CASSPRLRNTGELFF. Combining the CDR3 with reference TRBV7-6 and TRBJ2-2 gives the whole variable domain GAGVSQSPRYKVTKRGQDVALRCDPISGHVSLYWYRQALGQGPEFLTYFNYEAQQDKSGLPNDRFSAERPEGSISTLTIQRTEQRDSAMYRCASSPRLRNTGELFFGEGSRLTVL.

This clonotype showed up many times. The chain combines TRBV4-3 with TRBJ2-5, with TRBD2 matching over 10 bases. CDR3 length: 17 residues. Germline-derived CDR1 and CDR2 are LGHNA and YSLEER. The V segment lost 0 bases and the J segment 0 bases; nucleotides outside the gene matches: 4. The CDR3: CASSQDYGLADQETQYF. For the CDR3, the DNA is TGCGCCAGCAGCCAAGATTACGGACTAGCGGACCAAGAGACCCAGTACTTC.

This clonotype has a count of ten or more. The J gene is TRBJ2-7, the V gene TRBV27; a possible D gene is TRBD2 (6 bases). From germline, CDR1 is MNHEY and CDR2 SMNVEV (reference sequence). The CDR3 is made up of 16 amino acids. The ends were cut back, 0 bases at V and 3 bases at J, with 15 bases in the middle. The CDR3 protein is CASSLSLRPGVYEQYF. CDR3 DNA: TGTGCCAGCAGTTTATCCCTCCGGCCGGGAGTCTACGAGCAGTACTTC.

Many counts were recorded for this clonotype. The chain recombines TRBV27 with TRBJ1-2, with D hard to call. CDR1 and CDR2 from the germline V gene are MNHEY and SMNVEV (reference sequence). CDR3 size: 15 residues. V was clipped by 8 bases and J by 3 bases, with 19 bases between them. CDR3 protein: CASGLGREEDYGYTF. The DNA for the CDR3 is TGTGCCAGCGGCTTGGGGAGGGAGGAGGACTATGGCTACACCTTC.

The chain uses TRBV19 and TRBJ2-7; the D gene is possibly TRBD1 (6 bases). V lost 7 bases and J lost 1, with 14 bases in between. The CDR3 has 14 amino acids. CDR1 and CDR2 (germline): LNHDA, SQIVND (reference sequence). The CDR3 region is CASTYSTGSYEQYF. CDR3 bases: TGTGCCAGTACCTATTCTACAGGGTCCTACGAGCAGTACTTC.